A single sample gave rise to the 20 T cell receptor beta chains below, sequenced in a study of cytomegalovirus exposure and HLA in healthy donors. With 60 Vbeta and 13 Jbeta primers, the PCR was carried out. Here immunoSEQ multiplex PCR was the method, and the copy in TCRdb shows in-frame clones only, minus some. The sample yields some 120,000 clones, of which the top ten take up roughly 2.5%. Sequenced sample: PBMCs. These receptors were taken from a man between 25 and 39 years old in good health and CMV-seronegative.

Comment on this clone: Other DNA sequences within the sample encode an identical CDR3. This rearrangement joins TRBV7-8 to TRBJ1-1; D is ambiguous. V lost 1 base to trimming and J lost 1 base, with 4 bases between them. The CDR3 runs to 13 residues. Germline assignment: CDR1 SGHVS and CDR2 FQNEAQ. The CDR3 reads CASSLGQNTEAFF. The CDR3 DNA reads TGTGCCAGCAGCTTAGGGCAGAACACTGAAGCTTTCTTT.

The rearrangement uses TRBV28 and TRBJ2-5; 12 bases fit TRBD1. The CDR3 extends over 16 amino acids. Germline trimming cut 5 bases from V and 3 bases from J; bases unmatched to any gene: 7. Per germline, CDR1 MDHEN and CDR2 SYDVKM. This CDR3 is CASSLTGTGGKETQYF. The CDR3 nucleotides read TGTGCCAGCAGTCTAACCGGGACAGGGGGCAAAGAGACCCAGTACTTC.

The genes are TRBV6-1 and TRBJ2-2; D possibly corresponds to TRBD1 (6 bases). Germline loops: CDR1 MNHNS, CDR2 SASEGT. V dropped 4 bases and J dropped 3 bases, with 9 bases sitting between them. This CDR3 spans 14 amino acids. This CDR3 reads CASSAGVDTGELFF. DNA for the CDR3: TGTGCCAGCAGTGCAGGGGTTGACACCGGGGAGCTGTTTTTT.

The chain joins TRBV6-6 to TRBJ2-7, with D perhaps matching TRBD2 (7 bases). This CDR3 contains 14 residues. CDR1 is MNHNY and CDR2 is SVGAGI in the germline V gene (reference sequence). The V and J ends lost 6 bases and 0 bases respectively, with 12 bases between them. CDR3 DNA: TGTGCCAGCAGCCCGGGGGGCACCTCCTACGAGCAGTACTTC. Its protein is CASSPGGTSYEQYF.

The chain recombines TRBV18 with TRBJ2-7, with 15 bases aligning to TRBD2. Germline loops: CDR1 KGHSH, CDR2 LQKENI. The CDR3 length is 17 residues. V dropped 8 bases and J dropped 2; count of bases not matched to a gene: 10. The CDR3 sequence is CASQGTSGRFPPYEQYF. CDR3 in DNA: TGTGCCAGCCAAGGGACTAGCGGGAGGTTCCCCCCCTACGAGCAGTACTTC.

The chain carries TRBV30 and TRBJ1-3; the D gene is possibly TRBD1 (5 bases). Trimming left V 4 bases short and J 1 base short, with 8 bases between. Germline CDR1 and CDR2: GTSNPN and SVGIG (reference sequence). CDR3 length equals 13 residues. CDR3 protein: CAWTGGSGNTIYF. CDR3 sequence (DNA): TGTGCCTGGACGGGGGGGTCTGGAAACACCATATATTTT.

The chain combines TRBV30 with TRBJ1-2; D perhaps matches TRBD1 (6 bases). The CDR3 sequence is 12 residues long. V was cut by 2 bases and J by 6 bases, with 10 bases left in between. The germline V gene has CDR1 GTSNPN and CDR2 SVGIG (reference sequence). CDR3 in DNA: TGTGCCTGGAGTACCGCAGGGGATGGCTACACCTTC. Translation: CAWSTAGDGYTF. Variable domain in full (rest from reference TRBV30 and TRBJ1-2): SQTIHQWPATLVQPVGSPLSLECTVEGTSNPNLYWYRQAAGRGLQLLFYSVGIGQISSEVPQNLSASRPQDRQFILSSKKLLLSDSGFYLCAWSTAGDGYTFGSGTRLTVV.

About this clone: Distinct nucleotide sequences in the sample also encode this CDR3. The chain has TRBV5-6 and TRBJ1-3; D is unresolved. V lost 0 bases, J lost 4 bases, and 14 bases lay in between. Germline-derived CDR1 and CDR2 are SGHDT and YYEEEE. CDR3 length equals 16 residues. The CDR3 coding sequence is TGTGCCAGCAGCTTGGGTCCGCAGGAGGGAGGAAACACCATATATTTT. This sequence encodes CASSLGPQEGGNTIYF.

The chain carries TRBV5-4 and TRBJ2-2, with 9 bases identical to TRBD2. Unmatched junction bases numbered 3, after V lost 5 bases and J lost 1 base. This CDR3 spans 15 amino acids. The germline V gene has CDR1 SGHNT and CDR2 YYREEE (reference sequence). The CDR3 loop is CASRPTSGNTGELFF. The CDR3, as DNA: TGTGCCAGCAGACCGACTAGCGGGAACACCGGGGAGCTGTTTTTT.

The chain couples TRBV27 to TRBJ1-1, with D possibly being TRBD1 (6 bases). The CDR3 sequence is 15 residues long. Trimming stripped 5 bases from V and 1 base from J, with 14 bases between. Germline CDR1 is MNHEY and CDR2 is SMNVEV (reference sequence). This CDR3 is CASSRRDTTNTEAFF. The CDR3 DNA sequence: TGTGCCAGCAGTCGTCGGGACACCACGAACACTGAAGCTTTCTTT.

The chain carries TRBV29-1 and TRBJ2-1; D is perhaps TRBD1 (6 bases). This CDR3 region has 12 residues. The germline V gene encodes CDR1 SQVTM and CDR2 ANQGSEA. With 3 bases removed from V and 7 bases from J, the gap between germline ends came to 10 bases. In DNA, the CDR3 is TGCAGCGTTGATTACAGGGTAAATGAGCAGTTCTTC. Translating gives CSVDYRVNEQFF.

The genes are TRBV5-1 and TRBJ2-2; 7 bases align to TRBD2. The J segment lost 7 bases and the V segment lost 2 bases, leaving 8 bases of the junction unmatched. The V gene's germline CDR1 is SGHRS and CDR2 YFSETQ. The CDR3 is 15 residues long. The CDR3, as DNA: TGCGCCAGCAGCTTACCGGGACTACCAGACGGGGAGCTGTTTTTT. Its protein is CASSLPGLPDGELFF.

The chain links TRBV5-6 to TRBJ2-5; 9 bases align to TRBD2. The CDR3 totals 16 residues. Germline loops: CDR1 SGHDT, CDR2 YYEEEE. V was clipped by 0 bases and J by 5 bases; unmatched bases: 8. DNA of the CDR3: TGTGCCAGCAGCTTGGTATTAGCGGGAGTCGGGGAGACCCAGTACTTC. This sequence encodes CASSLVLAGVGETQYF.

This chain uses TRBV28 with TRBJ2-4; 7 nucleotides align to TRBD2. The CDR3 consists of 17 residues. The germline CDR1 and CDR2 sequences are MDHEN and SYDVKM. V trimming: 5 bases; J trimming: 0 bases; junction bases outside the gene matches: 10. CDR3 protein: CASSDPGLAVAKNIQYF. The CDR3 DNA reads as TGTGCCAGCAGTGACCCGGGGCTAGCGGTAGCCAAAAACATTCAGTACTTC.

CDR3 in amino acids: CASRDRGGTEAFF. CDR3 in DNA: TGTGCCAGCAGGGACAGGGGGGGCACTGAAGCTTTCTTT. V and J are TRBV27 and TRBJ1-1, with TRBD1 identical over 10 bases. Germline CDR1 reads MNHEY; CDR2 reads SMNVEV (reference sequence). V was clipped by 6 bases and J by 4 bases; unmatched bases: 2. The CDR3 runs 13 residues.

V is TRBV10-3 and J is TRBJ2-2, with 7 bases identical to TRBD1. The CDR3 contains 16 residues. V lost 3 bases and J lost 0; bases outside the gene matches: 4. Germline CDR1 and CDR2: ENHRY and SYGVKD. CDR3 amino acids: CAISDLTGANTGELFF. In nucleotides, the CDR3 is TGTGCCATCAGTGATCTTACAGGGGCGAACACCGGGGAGCTGTTTTTT.

The chain is built from TRBV27 and TRBJ2-3; D perhaps matches TRBD2 (5 bases). CDR1 and CDR2 (germline): MNHEY, SMNVEV (reference sequence). Trimming shortened V by 8 bases and J by 2 bases, and 14 bases separated the two germline ends. The CDR3 sequence is 14 residues long. The CDR3 DNA sequence: TGTGCCAGCTGGTATCGGGAACCCACAGATACGCAGTATTTT. Its translation: CASWYREPTDTQYF.

The chain combines TRBV19 with TRBJ2-2; D is unclear. V shed 4 bases and J shed 0 bases, with 6 bases lying between them. The CDR3 contains 14 residues. Germline values: CDR1 LNHDA, CDR2 SQIVND (reference sequence). The CDR3 loop reads CASSSQANTGELFF. CDR3 sequence (DNA): TGTGCCAGTAGTAGTCAGGCGAACACCGGGGAGCTGTTTTTT.

The chain recombines TRBV10-3 with TRBJ2-1; TRBD2 agrees at 14 bases. The CDR3 runs to 14 residues. V trimming: 7 bases; J trimming: 6 bases; junction bases outside the gene matches: 2. CDR1 ENHRY and CDR2 SYGVKD come from the germline V gene. Here the CDR3 reads CAITGTSGSNEQFF. Written as DNA, the CDR3 is TGTGCCATCACCGGGACTAGCGGGAGCAATGAGCAGTTCTTC.

The rearrangement joins TRBV2 to TRBJ2-3, with TRBD2 matching 11 bases. The CDR3 totals 15 residues. V was clipped by 6 bases and J by 4 bases; unmatched bases: 6. Germline CDR1 is SNHLY and CDR2 is FYNNEI. DNA for the CDR3: TGTGCCAGCAGGACTAGCGGGATGCCTCCAGATACGCAGTATTTT. Its protein is CASRTSGMPPDTQYF. The full variable domain, completed using reference TRBV2 and TRBJ2-3, is EPEVTQTPSHQVTQMGQEVILRCVPISNHLYFYWYRQILGQKVEFLVSFYNNEISEKSEIFDDQFSVERPDGSNFTLKIRSTKLEDSAMYFCASRTSGMPPDTQYFGPGTRLTVL.